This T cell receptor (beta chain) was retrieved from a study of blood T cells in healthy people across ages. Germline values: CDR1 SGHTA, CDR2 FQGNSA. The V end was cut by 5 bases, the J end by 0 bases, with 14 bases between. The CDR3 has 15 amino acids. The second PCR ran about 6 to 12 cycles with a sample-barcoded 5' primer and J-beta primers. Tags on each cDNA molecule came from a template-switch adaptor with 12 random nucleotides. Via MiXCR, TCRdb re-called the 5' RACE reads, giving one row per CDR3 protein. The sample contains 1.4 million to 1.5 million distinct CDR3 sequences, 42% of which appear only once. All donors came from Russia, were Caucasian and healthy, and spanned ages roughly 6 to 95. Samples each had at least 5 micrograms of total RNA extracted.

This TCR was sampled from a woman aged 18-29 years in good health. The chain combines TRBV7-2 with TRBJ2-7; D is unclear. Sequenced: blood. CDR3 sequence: CASSDIVVGSYEQYF. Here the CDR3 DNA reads TGTGCCAGCAGCGATATAGTGGTCGGCTCCTACGAGCAGTACTTC.